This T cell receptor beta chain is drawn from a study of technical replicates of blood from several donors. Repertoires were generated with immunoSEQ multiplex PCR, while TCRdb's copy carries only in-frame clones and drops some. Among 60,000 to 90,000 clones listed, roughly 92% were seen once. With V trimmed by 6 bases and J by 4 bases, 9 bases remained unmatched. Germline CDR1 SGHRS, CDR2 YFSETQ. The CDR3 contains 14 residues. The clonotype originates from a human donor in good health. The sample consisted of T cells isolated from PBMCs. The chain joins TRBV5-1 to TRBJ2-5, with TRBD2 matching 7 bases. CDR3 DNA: TGCGCCAGCAAAGAGGTGGGAGGGCCAGAGACCCAGTACTTC. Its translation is CASKEVGGPETQYF.